Listed here are 8 T cell receptor beta chains from one sample, sequenced in a study of graft-versus-host responses after intestinal transplantation. No antigen is known for these receptors. Profiled with immunoSEQ multiplex PCR; TCRdb holds only in-frame clones, not every one. The table has tens of thousands of clones, just under 95% seen once. Sequencing was performed on unstimulated CD8+ T cells sorted from spleen or lymph node cells, taken before transplant. Every receptor here comes from a human donor who was the organ donor for an intestinal transplant.

The chain is built from TRBV9 and TRBJ2-1; 8 bases agree with TRBD2. V lost 6 bases to trimming and J lost 4 bases; unmatched junction nucleotides: 9. This CDR3 spans 15 amino acids. Germline V CDR1 and CDR2: SGDLS, YYNGEE. The CDR3 region is CASTPGLGGYNEQFF. Here the CDR3 DNA reads TGTGCCAGCACCCCGGGACTAGGGGGGTACAATGAGCAGTTCTTC.

The J gene is TRBJ1-2, the V gene TRBV10-2; D is unresolved. The CDR3 consists of 12 residues. Per germline, CDR1 WSHSY and CDR2 SAAADI. The V gene lost 2 bases and the J gene lost 8 bases, with 9 bases spanning the gap. DNA of the CDR3: TGCGCCAGCAGTGAGAGTCTAAGAGGCTACACCTTC. Protein product: CASSESLRGYTF.

J is TRBJ1-2 and V is TRBV27; D is unresolved. CDR1 is MNHEY, CDR2 SMNVEV, per germline (reference sequence). Trimming left V 10 bases short and J 6 bases short, with 15 bases between. CDR3 length equals 12 residues. The CDR3 reads CATTSDFHGYTF. For the CDR3, the DNA is TGTGCCACCACTTCGGACTTTCATGGCTACACCTTC.

The V call is TRBV7-3, the J call TRBJ2-6; D not resolved. Between the trimmed V and J ends, which lost 5 bases and 4 bases, there was a span of 6 bases. The CDR3 covers 13 residues. In germline, CDR1 is SGHTA, CDR2 FQGTGA. CDR3 residues: CASSLVGANVLTF. The DNA for the CDR3 is TGTGCCAGCAGCCTCGTCGGGGCCAACGTCCTGACTTTC.

The gene calls are TRBV9 and TRBJ2-1, with 7 bases matching TRBD1. CDR1 is SGDLS, CDR2 YYNGEE, per germline. The CDR3 spans 16 residues. V lost 0 bases and J lost 5; bases outside the gene matches: 8. The CDR3 coding sequence is TGTGCCAGCAGCGTAGGGTTACAGGGGAAGGACAATGAGCAGTTCTTC. Translated, it gives CASSVGLQGKDNEQFF.

J is TRBJ2-7 and V is TRBV27, with D maybe TRBD2 (5 bases). V lost 5 bases to trimming and J lost 5 bases, with 16 bases between them. The CDR3 totals 14 residues. Germline CDR1 and CDR2: MNHEY and SMNVEV (reference sequence). As DNA, the CDR3 is TGTGCCAGCAGTCCCCTAACTAGATCCCACGAGCAGTACTTC. Amino acids: CASSPLTRSHEQYF.

J is TRBJ2-1 and V is TRBV25-1; tentatively, D is TRBD2 (5 bases). Trimming took off 8 bases at V and 8 bases at J, with 25 bases between the two ends. CDR1 and CDR2 from the germline V gene are MGHDK and SYGVNS. The CDR3 is 16 residues long. CDR3 sequence reads: CASLFAGPSQRDEQFF. CDR3 DNA sequence: TGTGCCAGCCTATTCGCGGGTCCCTCGCAACGCGATGAGCAGTTCTTC.

The V gene is TRBV4-3, the J gene TRBJ2-2; D unclear. This CDR3 region has 14 residues. Trimming cost V 0 bases and J 6 bases, with 8 bases left between them. Germline values: CDR1 LGHNA, CDR2 YSLEER. This CDR3 reads CASSQDIVAGELFF. In DNA, the CDR3 is TGCGCCAGCAGCCAAGATATAGTAGCCGGGGAGCTGTTTTTT.